This entry lists 20 T cell receptor beta chains sequenced from one sample in a study of T cells in Graves' hyperthyroidism and ophthalmopathy. The source material, RNA transcripts, was used to amplify TCR beta CDR3 regions. With the HTBI primer set, the TCR CDR3 went through a first round of RT-PCR. From the multiplex PCR reads, TCRdb called clonotypes with MiXCR, one entry per CDR3 protein. The data show under 350,000 distinct CDR3 sequences, 18% seen once. Sequencing input: blood. Every receptor here comes from a woman aged 50 to 60 with Graves' hyperthyroidism.

The chain combines TRBV3-1 with TRBJ1-2, with 7 bases fitting TRBD1. CDR1 is LGHDT and CDR2 is YNNKEL in the germline V gene (reference sequence). There are 15 residues in the CDR3. V shed 4 bases and J 3 bases; nucleotides not matched to a gene: 8. CDR3: CASSPDRESYYGYTF. DNA for the CDR3: TGTGCCAGCAGCCCCGACAGGGAGTCGTACTATGGCTACACCTTC.

This clonotype was seen at least ten times. The rearrangement uses TRBV5-5 and TRBJ2-7; D may match TRBD1 or TRBD2 (5 bases each). V lost 4 bases to trimming and J lost 2 bases, with 16 bases between them. Per germline, CDR1 SGHKS and CDR2 YYEKEE (reference sequence). CDR3 size: 15 residues. DNA for the CDR3: TGTGCCAGCAGCATGGACTCCCGGGGCACCTACGAGCAGTACTTC. It codes for CASSMDSRGTYEQYF.

This clonotype was counted a few times. The rearrangement uses TRBV27 and TRBJ1-1, with D perhaps TRBD1 (6 bases). The V gene lost 5 bases and the J gene lost 1 base, with 11 bases spanning the gap. Germline CDR1 reads MNHEY; CDR2 reads SMNVEV (reference sequence). The length of the CDR3 is 14 residues. The CDR3 reads CASSPGARNTEAFF. CDR3 nucleotides: TGTGCCAGCAGTCCAGGGGCTCGGAACACTGAAGCTTTCTTT.

The chain recombines TRBV27 with TRBJ1-5, with D possibly matching TRBD1 (6 bases). Between the trimmed V and J ends, which lost 5 bases and 5 bases, there was a span of 19 bases. The CDR3 is 16 residues long. CDR1 and CDR2 from the germline V gene are MNHEY and SMNVEV (reference sequence). The CDR3 DNA reads TGTGCCAGCAGTCCAAGTTTCGGGACATGGGATCAGCCCCAGCATTTT. This translates into CASSPSFGTWDQPQHF.

The V gene is TRBV12-3 or TRBV12-4, the J gene TRBJ2-7; 7 nucleotides align to TRBD2. CDR3 length: 14 residues. V lost 4 bases to trimming and J lost 0 bases; unmatched junction nucleotides: 3. For the CDR3, the DNA is TGTGCCAGCAGTTATAGCGGGCCCTCCTACGAGCAGTACTTC. It translates to CASSYSGPSYEQYF.

This clonotype turned up a few times. The genes are TRBV7-8 and TRBJ2-1; D is perhaps TRBD1 (5 bases). Looked up from germline, CDR1 is SGHVS and CDR2 is FQNEAQ. Trimming took off 5 bases at V and 9 bases at J, with 14 bases between the two ends. The CDR3 has 13 residues. The CDR3, as DNA: TGTGCCAGCAGCCTAAGCCTAGGGGTTGAGCAGTTCTTC. Encoded protein: CASSLSLGVEQFF.

The rearrangement uses TRBV9 and TRBJ1-2; 7 nucleotides match TRBD1. The CDR3 spans 15 residues. Trimming cost V 0 bases and J 4 bases; bases outside gene matches: 6. Germline lookup yields CDR1 SGDLS and CDR2 YYNGEE. The CDR3 DNA reads as TGTGCCAGCAGCGTAGGGGTGACAGGGACCTATGGCTACACCTTC. Its translation is CASSVGVTGTYGYTF.

This clonotype was detected ten times or more. The chain joins TRBV24-1 to TRBJ2-3; the D gene is possibly TRBD2 (6 bases). Germline assignment: CDR1 KGHDR and CDR2 SFDVKD. The CDR3 is made up of 15 amino acids. V lost 5 bases and J lost 8, with 19 bases in between. DNA for the CDR3: TGTGCCACCAGTGTGTCTAGCGAGGGTGTGGGTACGCAGTATTTT. The encoded protein is CATSVSSEGVGTQYF.

The chain joins TRBV10-3 to TRBJ1-2; 7 bases are a match to TRBD1. J gave up 6 bases and V 11 bases, and 15 bases lay outside the gene matches. Germline V gene data show CDR1 as ENHRY and CDR2 as SYGVKD. This CDR3 contains 14 residues. The CDR3, as DNA: TGTGCCGGCTGGTTCTTCACAGGGGAAAATGGCTACACCTTC. It encodes CAGWFFTGENGYTF.

The rearrangement uses TRBV29-1 and TRBJ2-1, with 7 bases that match TRBD2. The CDR3 covers 13 residues. Losses at the gene ends were 6 bases for V and 8 bases for J; bases not matched to a gene: 10. Germline values: CDR1 SQVTM, CDR2 ANQGSEA. The chain's CDR3 is CSVRDSGRYEQFF. DNA for the CDR3: TGCAGCGTGCGGGACTCCGGGAGGTATGAGCAGTTCTTC.

This clonotype was counted at least ten times. This sequence joins TRBV11-3 and TRBJ1-1; TRBD1 matches at 8 bases. CDR1 and CDR2 from the germline V gene are SGHNT and YENEEA. This CDR3 contains 14 residues. V lost 4 bases and J lost 4; bases outside the gene matches: 5. The CDR3 DNA sequence: TGTGCCAGCAGCTATGGACAGGGCCCCACTGAAGCTTTCTTT. It codes for CASSYGQGPTEAFF.

This clonotype was seen many times. The CDR3 region is CASSSLGGHTSYEQYF. CDR3 nucleotides: TGTGCCAGCAGTTCTCTAGGGGGACACACCTCCTACGAGCAGTACTTC. V and J are TRBV28 and TRBJ2-7; D may be TRBD1 (6 bases). CDR1 and CDR2 from the germline V gene are MDHEN and SYDVKM. CDR3 length: 16 amino acids. V dropped 4 bases and J dropped 0 bases, with 16 bases sitting between them.

This clonotype was found a few times. V gene TRBV25-1 combines with J gene TRBJ1-1, with a weak D call TRBD1 (6 bases). Germline assignment: CDR1 MGHDK and CDR2 SYGVNS. The CDR3 is 17 amino acids. V shed 6 bases and J shed 0 bases, with 20 bases lying between them. DNA of the CDR3: TGTGCCAGCAGGGAGACAGAGACAGGTCACATGAACACTGAAGCTTTCTTT. This encodes CASRETETGHMNTEAFF.

This CDR3 is CASSRGTSGSPNEQFF. CDR3 sequence (DNA): TGTGCCAGCAGCCGAGGGACTAGCGGGAGCCCCAATGAGCAGTTCTTC. This chain connects TRBV4-2 to TRBJ2-1; 14 nucleotides match TRBD2. The germline CDR1 and CDR2 sequences are LGHNA and YNFKEQ. This CDR3 has 16 residues. The V and J ends lost 4 bases and 6 bases, in that order; junction bases with no gene match: 5.

This clonotype has just one count. The chain employs TRBV12-3 or TRBV12-4 and TRBJ1-3; 8 bases match TRBD1. The length of the CDR3 is 18 residues. Trimming cost V 4 bases and J 4 bases; bases outside gene matches: 15. CDR3 sequence reads: CASSSITTRTGTGNTIYF. CDR3 in DNA: TGTGCCAGCAGTTCTATCACTACAAGGACAGGGACAGGAAACACCATATATTTT.

The rearrangement uses TRBV5-5 and TRBJ1-2; no clear D gene. Germline V gene sequence: CDR1 SGHKS, CDR2 YYEKEE (reference sequence). CDR3 length: 17 residues. V was shortened by 3 bases and J by 0 bases, with 18 bases between the two germline ends. The CDR3 DNA sequence: TGTGCCAGCAGCTCTACAGTGGGCCGTTCAGCTAACTATGGCTACACCTTC. Translating gives CASSSTVGRSANYGYTF.

This clonotype was seen a few times. The chain carries TRBV11-2 and TRBJ2-5; TRBD2 matches 16 bases. CDR1 is SGHAT and CDR2 is FQNNGV in the germline V gene. J gave up 0 bases and V 5 bases, and 9 bases lay outside the gene matches. The CDR3 runs to 19 residues. As DNA, the CDR3 is TGTGCCAGCAGCCCTCTGGGACTAGCGGGAGGGAAATACCAAGAGACCCAGTACTTC. This translates into CASSPLGLAGGKYQETQYF.

This clonotype was observed at least ten times. This rearrangement joins TRBV20-1 to TRBJ2-5; D uncertain. Germline CDR1 DFQATT, CDR2 SNEGSKA (reference sequence). The V and J ends lost 4 bases and 5 bases respectively, with 5 bases between them. This CDR3 contains 10 residues. CDR3 in DNA: TGCAGTGCTACGGAGGAGACCCAGTACTTC. It translates to CSATEETQYF.

This clonotype was recorded many times. This rearrangement joins TRBV7-3 to TRBJ2-2; possibly TRBD2 for D (6 bases). Germline V gene data show CDR1 as SGHTA and CDR2 as FQGTGA. V was pared by 4 bases and J by 8 bases, with 14 bases between. The CDR3 sequence is 14 residues long. Here the CDR3 DNA reads TGTGCCAGCAGCTCCCTGGGAGGTCTAGGGGAGCTGTTTTTT. It translates to CASSSLGGLGELFF.

This clonotype was detected once. V and J are TRBV20-1 and TRBJ1-2; D possibly corresponds to TRBD1 (6 bases). The germline V and J ends were trimmed by 6 bases and 6 bases, with 14 bases remaining between them. This CDR3 comprises 12 residues. The V gene's germline CDR1 is DFQATT and CDR2 SNEGSKA (reference sequence). The CDR3: CSALQGADGYTF. CDR3 nucleotide sequence: TGCAGTGCGTTACAGGGTGCGGATGGCTACACCTTC.